This T cell receptor (beta chain) is from a study of blood T cell repertoires in COVID-19 (dated by TCRdb to the early 2020s). For the wider study: The collaborator samples originated in the United States, Italy and Spain and spanned the acute and convalescent phases of COVID-19. The repertoires were released in a freely available public database meant as a resource for research on the immune response to SARS-CoV-2. The prospective study material was composed of cDNA or gDNA derived from T cells, B-cell-depleted T cells, or PBMCs. Subjects who had been exposed to COVID-19, were actively infected with it, or had recovered from it provided the deeply sampled blood TCRbeta repertoires that made up the dataset. Nearly every sample came with metadata listing a de-identified subject ID, COVID-19 status, age in years and sex. Where available, HLA class I and class II types were obtained from metadata supplied by the sample provider rather than from assay-based typing. Samples were obtained from the ongoing ImmuneRACE study (first 160 participants) and from some 1,300 subjects provided by 6 global collaborators.

Only one count was recorded for this clone. Its antigen target is currently unknown. Per-base qualities were not stored, and no clone one base away is much larger. V and J are truncated by 4 bases and 8 bases respectively, leaving an intervening sequence of 9 bases. From the cysteine through the phenylalanine, the CDR3 covers 12 amino acids. This entry keeps only the CDR3 DNA: 36 bases, framed from base 1. In the germline V gene, CDR1 corresponds to SGHRS and CDR2 to YFSETQ. The collaborating institutions used their own protocols to collect whole blood in K2EDTA tubes. For TCRbeta analysis, collaborator samples were shipped as frozen whole blood, as isolated PBMCs, or as DNA extracted from either sample type. TCRbeta CDR3 regions were amplified from genomic DNA using the immunoSEQ Assay, a bias-controlled multiplex PCR. The authors processed their data as follows. The number of nucleated cells in each sample was estimated by amplification of reference gene primers within the assay. To quantify the absolute abundance of each unique TCRbeta CDR3 rearrangement, sequence reads were collapsed and filtered. For each sample, productive Simpson clonality was calculated as the square root of Simpson's diversity index over productive rearrangements. As stored in TCRdb, this immuneACCESS dataset retains in-frame rearrangements with V and J assigned. A fraction of the clones does not appear; measured against another copy, unresolved V genes explain less than half of the discrepancy, and the remainder lacks a known reason. V, J and clone size derive from that table, while D and trimming were established from the DNA sequence. The sample profile shows about 210,000 clones; less than 90% of them were found once. The ten largest account for roughly 0.69% of the sample.

Paper-wide results and their limitations: The amount of clinical and demographic metadata varied by source and participant and was provided uncurated.

The TCR was taken from a man aged 40-50 years with acute or convalescent COVID-19. Sequences were obtained from peripheral blood. In this chain, TRBV5-1 is recombined with TRBJ1-4; TRBD1 could be the D gene, as 6 bases match. The CDR3 protein: CASSEGGEKLFF. The nucleotides are TGCGCCAGCAGCGAAGGGGGAGAAAAACTGTTTTTT. Reference TRBV5-1 and TRBJ1-4 genes cover what lies past the CDR3, so the full variable domain is KAGVTQTPRYLIKTRGQQVTLSCSPISGHRSVSWYQQTPGQGLQFLFEYFSETQRNKGNFPGRFSGRQFSNSRSEMNVSTLELGDSALYLCASSEGGEKLFFGSGTQLSVL.